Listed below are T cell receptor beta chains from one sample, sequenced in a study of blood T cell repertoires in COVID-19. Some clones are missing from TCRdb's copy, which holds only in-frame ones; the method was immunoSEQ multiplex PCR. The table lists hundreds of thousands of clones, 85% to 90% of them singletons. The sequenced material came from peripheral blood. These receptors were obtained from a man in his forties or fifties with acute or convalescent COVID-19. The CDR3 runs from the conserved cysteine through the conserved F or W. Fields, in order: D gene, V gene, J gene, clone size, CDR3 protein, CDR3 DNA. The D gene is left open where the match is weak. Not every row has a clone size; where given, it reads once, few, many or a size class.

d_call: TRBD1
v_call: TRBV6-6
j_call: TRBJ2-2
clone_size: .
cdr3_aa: CASSLTGGSTGELFF
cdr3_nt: TGTGCCAGCAGCTTGACAGGGGGCTCCACCGGGGAGCTGTTTTTT

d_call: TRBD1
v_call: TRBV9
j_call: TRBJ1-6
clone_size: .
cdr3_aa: CASSVYRGGSPLHF
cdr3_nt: TGTGCCAGCAGCGTATACAGGGGCGGTTCACCCCTCCACTTT

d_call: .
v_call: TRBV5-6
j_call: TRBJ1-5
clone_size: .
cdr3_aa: CASATGADQPQHF
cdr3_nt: TGTGCCAGCGCGACCGGTGCGGATCAGCCCCAGCATTTT

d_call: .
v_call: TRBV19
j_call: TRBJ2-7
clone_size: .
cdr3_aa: CASSFTGYEQYF
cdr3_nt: TGTGCCAGTAGTTTCACAGGTTACGAGCAGTACTTC

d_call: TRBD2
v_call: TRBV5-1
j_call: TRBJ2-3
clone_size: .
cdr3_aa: CASSLAGLGSTDTQYF
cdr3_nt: TGCGCCAGCAGCTTGGCTGGACTAGGTAGCACAGATACGCAGTATTTT

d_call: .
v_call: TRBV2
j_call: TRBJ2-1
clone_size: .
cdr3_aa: CASRDAGTGDEQFF
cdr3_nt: TGTGCCAGCAGAGATGCGGGGACGGGCGATGAGCAGTTCTTC

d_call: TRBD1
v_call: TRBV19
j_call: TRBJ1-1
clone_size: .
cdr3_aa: CASSTPDRTSEAFF
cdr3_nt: TGTGCCAGTAGTACCCCGGACAGGACGTCCGAAGCTTTCTTT

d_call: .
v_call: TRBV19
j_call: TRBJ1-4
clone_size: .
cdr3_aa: CASSIGVAEEEKLFF
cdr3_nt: TGTGCCAGTAGTATAGGGGTTGCGGAGGAGGAAAAACTGTTTTTT

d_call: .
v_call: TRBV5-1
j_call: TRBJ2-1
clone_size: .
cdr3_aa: CASIKEAVGIGEQFF
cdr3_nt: TGCGCCAGCATAAAAGAAGCGGTGGGAATCGGTGAGCAGTTCTTC

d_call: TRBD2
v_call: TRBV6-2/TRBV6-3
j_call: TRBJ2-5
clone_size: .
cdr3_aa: CASSWGLAGGPETQYF
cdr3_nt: TGTGCCAGCAGTTGGGGACTAGCGGGAGGTCCAGAGACCCAGTACTTC

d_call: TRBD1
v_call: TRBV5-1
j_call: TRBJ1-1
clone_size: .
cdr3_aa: CASSLLPRQGAPRMNTEAFF
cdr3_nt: TGCGCCAGCAGCCTCCTCCCGAGACAGGGGGCGCCGCGAATGAACACTGAAGCTTTCTTT

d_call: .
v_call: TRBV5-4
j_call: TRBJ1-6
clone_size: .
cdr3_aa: CASSRGVEGDSPLHF
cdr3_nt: TGTGCCAGCAGCCGGGGAGTAGAGGGGGATTCACCCCTCCACTTT

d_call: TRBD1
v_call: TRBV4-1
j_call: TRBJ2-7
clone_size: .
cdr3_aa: CASSRGQLPYEQYF
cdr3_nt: TGCGCCAGCAGCAGGGGACAGCTTCCCTACGAGCAGTACTTC

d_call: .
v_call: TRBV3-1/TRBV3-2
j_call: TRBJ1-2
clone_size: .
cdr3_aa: CASSQGNVDRAYGYTF
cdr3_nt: TGTGCCAGCAGCCAAGGTAACGTGGACAGAGCCTATGGCTACACCTTC

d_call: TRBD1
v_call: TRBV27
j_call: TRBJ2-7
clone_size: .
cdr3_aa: CASSSRQGSSYEQYF
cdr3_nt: TGTGCCAGCAGTTCCCGACAGGGGAGCTCCTACGAGCAGTACTTC

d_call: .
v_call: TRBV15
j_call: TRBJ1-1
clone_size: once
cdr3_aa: CATSRDWREAFF
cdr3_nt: TGTGCCACCAGCAGAGATTGGAGGGAAGCTTTCTTT

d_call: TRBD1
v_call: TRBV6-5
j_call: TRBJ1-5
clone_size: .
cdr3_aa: CASSPGQFNQPQHF
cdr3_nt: TGTGCCAGCAGCCCGGGACAGTTCAATCAGCCCCAGCATTTT

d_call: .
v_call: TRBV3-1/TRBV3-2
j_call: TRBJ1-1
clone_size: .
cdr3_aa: CASSQGGGTLFDTEAFF
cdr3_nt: TGTGCCAGCAGCCAAGGAGGGGGAACCCTTTTTGACACTGAAGCTTTCTTT

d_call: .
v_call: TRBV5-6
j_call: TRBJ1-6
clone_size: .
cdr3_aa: CASSGGNSPLHF
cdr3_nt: TGTGCCAGCTCAGGCGGGAATTCACCCCTCCACTTT

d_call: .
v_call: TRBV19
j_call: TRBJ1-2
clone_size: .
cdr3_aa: CASRATGGLPSNYGYTF
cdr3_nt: TGTGCCAGCCGAGCAACCGGGGGTCTCCCCTCTAACTATGGCTACACCTTC

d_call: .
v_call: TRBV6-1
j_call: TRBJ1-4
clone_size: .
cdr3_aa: CASSEVLEANEKLFF
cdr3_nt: TGTGCCAGCAGTGAAGTCCTCGAGGCTAATGAAAAACTGTTTTTT

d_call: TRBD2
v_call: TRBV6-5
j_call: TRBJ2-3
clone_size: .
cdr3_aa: CASGSGGGADTQYF
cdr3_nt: TGTGCCAGCGGTAGCGGGGGAGGGGCAGATACGCAGTATTTT

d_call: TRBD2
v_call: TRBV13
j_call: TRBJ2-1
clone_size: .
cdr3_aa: CASSPTSGGAYEQFF
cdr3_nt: TGTGCCAGCAGCCCCACTAGCGGGGGGGCCTATGAGCAGTTCTTC

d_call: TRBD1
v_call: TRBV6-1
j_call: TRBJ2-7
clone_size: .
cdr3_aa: CASSEEGTGTYEQYF
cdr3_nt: TGTGCCAGCAGTGAAGAAGGGACAGGTACCTACGAGCAGTACTTC

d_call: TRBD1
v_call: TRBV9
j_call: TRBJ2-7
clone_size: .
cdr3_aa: CASSVGGTASYEQYF
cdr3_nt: TGTGCCAGCAGCGTAGGGGGGACAGCATCCTACGAGCAGTACTTC

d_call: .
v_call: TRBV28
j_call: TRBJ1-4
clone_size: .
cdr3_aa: CASSLGGRGDEKLFF
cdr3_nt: TGTGCCAGCAGTTTAGGAGGGAGGGGAGATGAAAAACTGTTTTTT

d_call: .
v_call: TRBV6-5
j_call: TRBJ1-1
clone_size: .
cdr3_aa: CASSLGQTNTAEAFF
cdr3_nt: TGTGCCAGCAGTCTCGGACAGACGAACACTGCTGAAGCTTTCTTT

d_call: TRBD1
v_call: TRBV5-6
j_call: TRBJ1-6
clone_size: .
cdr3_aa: CASSSRTGFGNSPLHF
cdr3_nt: TGTGCCAGCAGCTCCAGGACAGGGTTTGGTAATTCACCCCTCCACTTT

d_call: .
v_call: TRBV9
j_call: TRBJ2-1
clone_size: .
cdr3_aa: CASSVADYNEQFF
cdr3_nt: TGTGCCAGCAGCGTGGCAGACTACAATGAGCAGTTCTTC

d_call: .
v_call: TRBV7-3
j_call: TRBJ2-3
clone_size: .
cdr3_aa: CASSSNKQGRQAADTQYF
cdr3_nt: TGTGCCAGCAGCTCCAATAAACAGGGGAGGCAGGCGGCAGATACGCAGTATTTT

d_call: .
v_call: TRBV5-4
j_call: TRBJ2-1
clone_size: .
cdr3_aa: CATSRGAKYNEQFF
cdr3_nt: TGTGCCACCTCACGGGGTGCTAAATACAATGAGCAGTTCTTC

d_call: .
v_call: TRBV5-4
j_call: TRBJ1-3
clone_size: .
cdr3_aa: CASSTAGGLYGNTIYF
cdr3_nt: TGTGCCAGCAGCACGGCGGGGGGGCTTTATGGAAACACCATATATTTT

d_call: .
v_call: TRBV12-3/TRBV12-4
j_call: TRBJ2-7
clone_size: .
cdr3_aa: CASSSRRGEEQYF
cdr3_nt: TGTGCCAGCAGTTCACGTCGAGGAGAAGAGCAGTACTTC

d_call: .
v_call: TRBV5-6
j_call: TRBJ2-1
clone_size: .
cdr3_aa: CASQGLREQFF
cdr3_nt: TGTGCCAGCCAGGGTCTGAGGGAGCAGTTCTTC

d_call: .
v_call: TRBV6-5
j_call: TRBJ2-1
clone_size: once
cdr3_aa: CASIMLTQSNEQFF
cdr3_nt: TGTGCCAGCATTATGTTGACTCAGTCAAATGAGCAGTTCTTC

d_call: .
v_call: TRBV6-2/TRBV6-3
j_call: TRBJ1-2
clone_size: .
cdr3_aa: CASSYIQTVYGYTF
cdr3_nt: TGTGCCAGCAGTTACATACAGACCGTTTATGGCTACACCTTC

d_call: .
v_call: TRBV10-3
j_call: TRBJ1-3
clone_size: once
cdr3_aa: CAISVTGNSGNTIYF
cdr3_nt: TGTGCCATCAGTGTAACAGGGAACTCTGGAAACACCATATATTTT

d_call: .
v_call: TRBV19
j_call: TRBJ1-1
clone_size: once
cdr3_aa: CASSLLQGNTEAFF
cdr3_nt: TGTGCCAGTAGTCTATTACAGGGTAACACTGAAGCTTTCTTT

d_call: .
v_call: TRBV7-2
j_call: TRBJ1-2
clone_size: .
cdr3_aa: CASSLGGSYGYTF
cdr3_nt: TGTGCCAGCAGCTTAGGAGGATCCTATGGCTACACCTTC

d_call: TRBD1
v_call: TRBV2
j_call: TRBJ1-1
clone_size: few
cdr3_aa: CASSSTGGTEAFF
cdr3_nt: TGTGCCAGCAGTTCGACAGGGGGCACTGAAGCTTTCTTT

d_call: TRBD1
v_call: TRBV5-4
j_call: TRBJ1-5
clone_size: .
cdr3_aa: CASSSGGQVTQPQHF
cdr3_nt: TGTGCCAGCAGCTCTGGTGGACAGGTTACTCAGCCCCAGCATTTT

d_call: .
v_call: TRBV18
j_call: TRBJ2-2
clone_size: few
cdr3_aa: CASSPKQGNTGELFF
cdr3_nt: TGTGCCAGCTCACCAAAACAGGGTAACACCGGGGAGCTGTTTTTT

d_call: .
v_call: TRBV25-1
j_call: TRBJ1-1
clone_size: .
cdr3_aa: CASRTELNTEAFF
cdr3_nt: TGTGCCAGCAGGACAGAACTGAACACTGAAGCTTTCTTT

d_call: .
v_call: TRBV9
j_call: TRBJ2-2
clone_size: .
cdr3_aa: CASSEHTVANTGELFF
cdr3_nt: TGTGCCAGCAGCGAACACACAGTTGCGAACACCGGGGAGCTGTTTTTT

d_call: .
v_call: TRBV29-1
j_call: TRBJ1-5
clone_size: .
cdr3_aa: CSVAGGDSNQPQHF
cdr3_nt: TGCAGCGTTGCTGGGGGGGATAGCAATCAGCCCCAGCATTTT

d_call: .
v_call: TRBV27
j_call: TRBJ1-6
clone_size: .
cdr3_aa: CASSLQSGDYYNSPLHF
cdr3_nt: TGTGCCAGCAGTTTACAATCGGGGGATTACTATAATTCACCCCTCCACTTT

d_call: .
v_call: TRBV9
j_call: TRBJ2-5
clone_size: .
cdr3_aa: CASSDPQGGQETQYF
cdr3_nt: TGTGCCAGCAGCGATCCCCAAGGGGGCCAAGAGACCCAGTACTTC